This T cell receptor (beta chain) was observed in a study of MAIT cells during Salmonella Paratyphi A infection (dated by TCRdb to the late 2010s). Points the paper makes about the study in general: Diagnosed volunteers showed more expansion or contraction among top five MAIT clonotypes than healthy controls (around 0.57 versus 0.12), suggesting infection-driven repertoire reshaping. The availability of volunteer samples limited the sample sizes, but these sizes were considered adequate to detect differences between groups. MAIT cell TRBV usage was oligoclonal with a preference for TRBV20 and TRBV6, and infection did not appear to change this usage.

The cysteine opens and the phenylalanine closes a CDR3 of 16 amino acids. CDR3 DNA only is kept here, 48 bases in frame from base 1. Trimmed from V: 6 bases; trimmed from J: 2 bases; junction bases lacking a gene match: 6. To note about this clonotype: The clone's antigen remains unknown. It has no much larger one-base neighbor in the sample; base qualities were not kept.

Taken with the paper, the label for time point translates to: healthy control second sampling, 21 days after first. MAIT cells, defined as Valpha7.2+ CD161+ T cells, were identified and sorted by flow cytometry. The healthy adult controls were either laboratory volunteers or leukocyte cones obtained from the national blood and transplant service. For RNA extraction, between roughly 4,500 and 10,000 MAIT cells from each sample were sorted straight into RNAqueous-Micro lysis buffer. As a control for MAIT repertoire stability, unchallenged healthy controls were sampled twice, approximately 23 days apart. Lymphoprep gradient centrifugation was used to isolate peripheral blood mononuclear cells from both the blood samples and the leukocyte cones. A BD FACSAria Fusion or BD FACSAria III sorter was used for cell sorting. Receptors were amplified or captured by 5' RACE. TCRbeta was amplified in two PCR rounds using Phusion High-Fidelity polymerase, and the primers carried sample-specific barcodes. To build the TCRbeta libraries, template-switch cDNA synthesis was carried out using SMARTScribe reverse transcriptase along with a TRBC-specific primer. The barcoded samples were pooled and then prepared using the NEBNext Ultra DNA Library Prep Kit for Illumina. Libraries were sequenced on an Illumina MiSeq with the MiSeq reagent kit v2, 300 cycles. On the authors' methods: Reads were demultiplexed by barcode with Jemultiplexer and aligned with MiTCR using default parameters. Non-functional sequences were filtered out with VDJtools, and clonotypes were defined by amino acid sequence, with frequencies based on assigned sequence reads. In the clonal space homeostasis analysis, clonotypes were binned by frequency as over-represented (0.05-1), large, medium and small. Starting from the raw public reads, TCRdb applied fastp trimming at Q25, assembled clones with MiXCR and retained in-frame beta chains. Entries that share a CDR3 protein sequence are merged under the most common genes and DNA. The V and J calls reflect TCRdb's pipeline rather than the authors' work. Recorded for this sample are about 310 distinct CDR3 sequences; 30% to 45% of them occurred a single time. The ten largest clones add up to roughly 84% of the sample.

Sequencing was carried out using MAIT cells from PBMCs. The sequence was collected from an adult in good health. In this chain, TRBV12-3 or TRBV12-4 is recombined with TRBJ2-4; TRBD1 agrees with 11 junctional bases. Here the CDR3 is given as CASRSRDRGSKNIQYF. The DNA sequence is TGTGCCAGCAGGAGCCGGGACAGGGGGTCCAAAAACATTCAGTACTTC.